This is a list of T cell receptor beta chains from one sample in a study of blood T cells in healthy people across ages. One entry per CDR3 protein results from TCRdb running MiXCR on the 5' RACE reads. The sample yields fewer than 950,000 distinct CDR3 sequences, around half seen once. Sequencing was done on a sample of blood. These receptors were obtained from an elderly man in good health. Each CDR3 is given with its conserved first and last residue. The order of the fields is J gene, V gene, clone size, D gene, CDR3 protein, CDR3 DNA. D genes are given only for firm matches. Clone size, where shown, is once, few, many, or a class for clones that have expanded.

>TRBJ2-7|TRBV30|-|-
CAGSVQGHGKLYF
TGTGCCGGGAGTGTACAGGGACACGGTAAATTGTACTTC
>TRBJ1-5|TRBV7-2|-|-
CASSLGGRADGQPQHF
TGTGCCAGCAGCTTAGGAGGGCGGGCGGATGGACAGCCCCAGCATTTT
>TRBJ2-3|TRBV4-1|few|-
CASSQDRRGASEHRYAYF
TGCGCCAGCAGCCAAGATCGTAGGGGAGCTAGCGAGCACAGATACGCGTATTTT
>TRBJ2-1|TRBV20-1|-|-
CSARPGTVLNEQFF
TGCAGTGCTAGACCCGGGACCGTCTTAAATGAGCAGTTCTTC
>TRBJ2-1|TRBV14|-|-
CASSPYLMQEQFF
TGTGCCAGCAGCCCCTACTTGATGCAGGAGCAGTTCTTC
>TRBJ1-3|TRBV5-1|-|-
CASSMGQHGNTIYF
TGCGCCAGCAGCATGGGACAACATGGAAACACCATATATTTT
>TRBJ2-7|TRBV12-3/TRBV12-4|-|-
CASSFENEQYF
TGTGCCAGCAGTTTTGAAAACGAGCAGTACTTC
>TRBJ2-1|TRBV12-3/TRBV12-4|-|TRBD2
CASSLAGSANEQFF
TGTGCCAGCAGCTTAGCGGGTTCAGCCAATGAGCAGTTCTTC
>TRBJ2-7|TRBV21-1|-|-
CASSKGQAPRLAGNYEQYF
TGTGCCAGCAGCAAAGGACAAGCCCCGCGTCTAGCGGGCAACTACGAGCAGTACTTC
>TRBJ1-2|TRBV10-3|few|-
CAINDGQGWGYTF
TGTGCCATCAACGACGGTCAGGGCTGGGGCTACACCTTC
>TRBJ2-4|TRBV7-9|-|TRBD1
CASTNPGQGAWETKNIQSF
TGTGCCAGCACCAACCCGGGACAGGGGGCTTGGGAAACCAAAAACATTCAGTCCTTC
>TRBJ2-5|TRBV18|-|TRBD1
CASSPHAGGMETQYF
TGTGCCAGCTCACCACATGCAGGGGGTATGGAGACCCAGTACTTC
>TRBJ1-6|TRBV3-1|-|TRBD1
CASSQVGQGNSPLHF
TGTGCCAGCAGCCAAGTCGGACAGGGAAATTCACCCCTCCACTTT
>TRBJ1-2|TRBV10-3|-|TRBD1
CAIRETGAIYGYTF
TGTGCCATCAGAGAGACAGGGGCGATTTATGGCTACACCTTC
>TRBJ2-7|TRBV5-6|many|-
CASSVQVSYEQYF
TGTGCCAGCAGCGTGCAAGTTTCCTACGAGCAGTACTTC
>TRBJ2-1|TRBV20-1|-|TRBD2
CSARGTSGWDEQFF
TGCAGTGCTAGAGGGACTAGCGGGTGGGATGAGCAGTTCTTC
>TRBJ2-5|TRBV12-3/TRBV12-4|-|TRBD2
CASSIAGEQYF
TGTGCCAGCAGCATAGCGGGAGAGCAGTACTTC
>TRBJ1-4|TRBV20-1|-|TRBD1
CSATGGTDNEKLFF
TGCAGTGCTACTGGAGGGACAGATAATGAAAAACTGTTTTTT
>TRBJ2-6|TRBV5-1|few|-
CASQREFSGANVLTF
TGCGCCAGCCAGAGGGAGTTCTCTGGGGCCAACGTCCTGACTTTC
>TRBJ2-7|TRBV27|-|-
CASSFPGRNSEQYF
TGTGCCAGCAGTTTCCCCGGACGTAACTCCGAGCAGTACTTC
>TRBJ2-5|TRBV29-1|-|-
CSVPGARTQETQYF
TGCAGCGTCCCGGGCGCTAGGACTCAAGAGACCCAGTACTTC
>TRBJ1-1|TRBV20-1|few|-
CSASGAAGRTEAFF
TGCAGTGCTAGTGGGGCGGCAGGGCGCACTGAAGCTTTCTTT
>TRBJ2-7|TRBV21-1|few|-
CASSKDRGPYEQYF
TGTGCCAGCAGCAAAGACAGGGGGCCCTACGAGCAGTACTTC
>TRBJ2-1|TRBV11-2|few|TRBD1
CASSLDPRGRLYNEQFF
TGTGCCAGCAGCTTAGATCCCAGGGGGCGTCTATACAATGAGCAGTTCTTC
>TRBJ1-2|TRBV24-1|-|-
CATSDPGTANYGYTF
TGTGCCACCAGTGACCCCGGGACGGCGAACTATGGCTACACCTTC
>TRBJ2-5|TRBV6-2/TRBV6-3|few|TRBD2
CASRTRSGSQTQYF
TGTGCCAGCAGGACACGAAGCGGGAGTCAGACCCAGTACTTC
>TRBJ2-5|TRBV24-1|-|TRBD2
CATSDSLAGSYNEQYF
TGTGCCACCAGTGATTCACTAGCGGGTTCTTACAATGAGCAGTACTTC
>TRBJ2-7|TRBV11-2|few|-
CASSLDPAGRGEQYF
TGTGCCAGCAGCTTAGATCCGGCGGGGCGGGGCGAGCAGTACTTC
>TRBJ1-2|TRBV27|-|-
CASSELRGSYGYTF
TGTGCCAGCAGTGAGCTCCGTGGCAGCTATGGCTACACCTTC
>TRBJ2-7|TRBV7-9|-|-
CASSFKGVEQYF
TGTGCCAGCAGCTTTAAGGGGGTCGAGCAGTACTTC
>TRBJ2-1|TRBV24-1|-|TRBD1
CATSESTGTVGEQFF
TGTGCCACCAGTGAGTCCACCGGGACAGTGGGGGAGCAGTTCTTC
>TRBJ2-1|TRBV2|few|TRBD1
CASRSGGAEFF
TGTGCCAGCAGGTCAGGGGGCGCGGAGTTCTTC
>TRBJ2-7|TRBV5-4|-|-
CASSPRSRREQYF
TGTGCCAGCAGCCCCCGGTCTCGTCGGGAGCAGTACTTC
>TRBJ2-4|TRBV11-2|-|TRBD2
CASSLGGRTSGRSGPNIQYF
TGTGCCAGCAGCTTAGGGGGGCGGACTAGCGGGAGATCCGGGCCGAACATTCAGTACTTC
>TRBJ2-7|TRBV29-1|-|TRBD2
CSVERAGNYEQYF
TGCAGCGTTGAACGAGCGGGAAACTACGAGCAGTACTTC
>TRBJ2-3|TRBV7-2|-|TRBD2
CASSLGASGRTDTQYF
TGTGCCAGCAGCTTAGGGGCTAGCGGGCGCACAGATACGCAGTATTTT
>TRBJ2-7|TRBV5-1|-|-
CASSQDTSPVVEQYF
TGCGCCAGCAGTCAGGACACCAGCCCTGTCGTCGAGCAGTACTTC
>TRBJ2-3|TRBV20-1|-|-
CSAREAIAGTDTQYF
TGCAGTGCTAGAGAGGCGATAGCGGGCACAGATACGCAGTATTTT
>TRBJ2-7|TRBV6-2/TRBV6-3|once|TRBD1
CASSYADRESYEQYF
TGTGCCAGCAGTTACGCCGACAGGGAGTCCTACGAGCAGTACTTC
>TRBJ1-1|TRBV2|-|-
CASGERSMNTEAFF
TGTGCCAGCGGGGAAAGAAGCATGAACACTGAAGCTTTCTTT
>TRBJ2-3|TRBV5-1|few|-
CASSLGGTTAGHRYAYF
TGCGCCAGCAGCTTGGGGGGGACGACGGCGGGGCACAGATACGCGTATTTT
>TRBJ2-7|TRBV20-1|-|TRBD2
CSAGGLAGAYEQYF
TGCAGTGCTGGTGGACTAGCGGGAGCCTACGAGCAGTACTTC
>TRBJ2-3|TRBV10-3|few|TRBD2
CAMSRSPLAESGPKVRYTQYF
TGTGCCATGTCGAGGAGCCCGCTAGCGGAATCGGGCCCCAAGGTTAGGTATACGCAGTATTTT
>TRBJ2-1|TRBV2|few|-
CASSDVSLNEQFF
TGTGCCAGCAGTGATGTTAGCCTAAATGAGCAGTTCTTC
>TRBJ2-5|TRBV21-1|-|-
CASSKEQQGDGETQYF
TGTGCCAGCAGCAAAGAGCAACAGGGGGATGGGGAGACCCAGTACTTC
>TRBJ2-4|TRBV29-1|many|TRBD1
CSVEADRGRPQYF
TGCAGCGTTGAAGCGGACAGGGGGCGCCCCCAGTACTTC
>TRBJ2-5|TRBV20-1|-|-
CSARDGTPGWRGETQYF
TGCAGTGCTAGAGATGGAACCCCGGGATGGAGGGGAGAGACCCAGTACTTC
>TRBJ2-1|TRBV24-1|-|-
CATSAGWAREQFF
TGTGCCACCAGTGCGGGGTGGGCTCGTGAGCAGTTCTTC
>TRBJ1-2|TRBV12-3/TRBV12-4|few|-
CASSSPGRGIYGYTF
TGTGCCAGCAGTTCTCCGGGACGGGGAATTTATGGCTACACCTTC
>TRBJ2-7|TRBV12-3/TRBV12-4|-|-
CASGLRPVSYEQYF
TGTGCCAGCGGCCTTAGGCCTGTCTCCTACGAGCAGTACTTC
>TRBJ2-5|TRBV18|few|-
CASSPAPAVKTQYF
TGTGCCAGCTCACCAGCTCCGGCTGTCAAGACCCAGTACTTC
>TRBJ1-2|TRBV29-1|-|TRBD1
CSVALGQARVDGYTF
TGCAGCGTTGCCCTGGGACAGGCAAGGGTGGATGGCTACACCTTC
>TRBJ2-3|TRBV6-2/TRBV6-3|few|-
CASSPHSAGNRYAYF
TGTGCCAGCAGTCCCCATAGCGCGGGAAACAGATACGCGTATTTT
>TRBJ2-7|TRBV2|-|TRBD2
CATSESSGRFEQYF
TGTGCCACCAGCGAGAGTAGCGGGAGGTTCGAGCAGTACTTC
>TRBJ2-5|TRBV7-9|-|TRBD2
CASSSYGLAGGETQYF
TGTGCCAGCAGCTCCTACGGACTAGCGGGCGGAGAGACCCAGTACTTC
>TRBJ2-3|TRBV9|-|-
CASSVLMDGPDTQYF
TGTGCCAGCAGCGTTTTAATGGACGGGCCAGATACGCAGTATTTT
>TRBJ2-7|TRBV10-3|-|-
CAISESGGYEQYF
TGTGCCATCAGTGAGTCCGGGGGTTACGAGCAGTACTTC
>TRBJ1-2|TRBV10-3|few|TRBD1
CAISEFLGQGFGYTF
TGTGCCATCAGTGAATTTCTAGGACAGGGGTTCGGCTACACCTTC
>TRBJ2-7|TRBV20-1|-|TRBD2
CSARGPGGSYEQYF
TGCAGTGCTAGGGGTCCCGGCGGGAGCTACGAGCAGTACTTC
>TRBJ2-5|TRBV7-3|few|-
CASSLGHGQETQYF
TGTGCCAGCAGCTTGGGGCACGGACAAGAGACCCAGTACTTC